What follows is one TCR beta chain and its context. Its antigen is unidentified. Clones were read by immunoSEQ multiplex PCR, and TCRdb kept only the in-frame ones, dropping some. The top ten clones hold under 4.5% of a sample with around 51,000 clones, about three quarters of them seen once. This entry belongs to a study of early stage breast cancer tumors. In the study overall: Invasive lobular carcinomas made up about 35% of the 12 ER+/PR+/HER2- tumors. The study, taken as a whole, reports: Tumors had roughly 2.4-fold higher T cell density and higher clonality than adjacent normal breast tissue.

The germline V gene has CDR1 SGHDT and CDR2 YYEEEE. CDR3 length: 15 amino acids. The trim removed 4 bases at V and 5 bases at J, leaving 9 bases unmatched. Material: blood. The origin of this receptor is a person aged 40-50 years with breast cancer. The chain has TRBV5-6 and TRBJ2-7, with 10 positions matching TRBD2. The CDR3 region is CASSDPSGRRDEQYF. The CDR3 DNA reads TGTGCCAGCAGCGATCCTAGCGGGAGAAGGGACGAGCAGTACTTC.